These 5 T cell receptor beta chains were all obtained from the same sample, sequenced in a study of blood T cell repertoires in COVID-19. Generated by immunoSEQ multiplex PCR, the TCRdb table keeps only in-frame clones and is missing some. This table holds under 85,000 clones, about 80% found once. The specimen was peripheral blood. All receptors come from a man aged 25 to 40 with COVID-19, enrolled during active disease.

V usage is TRBV6-5 and J usage is TRBJ2-5; 8 bases fit TRBD2. The germline V gene has CDR1 MNHEY and CDR2 SVGAGI. CDR3 length: 13 residues. The ends lost 11 bases at V and 2 bases at J; junction bases unmatched: 7. The CDR3 DNA reads as TGTGCCGGACGCCCGGGGGGGCAAGAGACCCAGTACTTC. Protein sequence: CAGRPGGQETQYF.

The chain uses TRBV25-1 and TRBJ2-6; 12 bases line up with TRBD1. Germline values: CDR1 MGHDK, CDR2 SYGVNS. This CDR3 contains 18 residues. Losses at the gene ends were 8 bases for V and 0 bases for J; bases not matched to a gene: 8. The CDR3 bases are TGTGCCAGCGGGGGGACAGGGGGCATACTCTCTGGGGCCAACGTCCTGACTTTC. Its protein product is CASGGTGGILSGANVLTF.

In DNA form, the CDR3 reads TGTGCCAGCAGCCAATCTCCGGGAAAACTGTTTTTT. Translating it yields CASSQSPGKLFF. The rearrangement uses TRBV4-2 and TRBJ1-4, with D hard to call. Trimming removed 2 bases from V and 10 bases from J, with 8 bases in between. Per germline, CDR1 LGHNA and CDR2 YNFKEQ. The CDR3 has 12 amino acids.

V and J are TRBV5-1 and TRBJ2-1; tentatively, D is TRBD2 (5 bases). The CDR3 sequence is 13 residues long. CDR1 and CDR2 from the germline V gene are SGHRS and YFSETQ. Trimming stripped 1 base from V and 11 bases from J, with 13 bases between. The CDR3 sequence is CASSLNREPKQFF. The CDR3 DNA reads TGCGCCAGCAGCTTGAATCGGGAACCCAAGCAGTTCTTC.

J is TRBJ2-2 and V is TRBV9; possible D gene TRBD1, 6 bases. The CDR3 runs to 17 residues. Germline CDR1 SGDLS, CDR2 YYNGEE. Trimming took 3 bases from V and 4 from J, leaving 19 bases between them. CDR3 loop: CASSASRGVSFTGELFF. CDR3 in DNA: TGTGCCAGCAGCGCGAGCAGGGGCGTATCGTTCACCGGGGAGCTGTTTTTT.